This T cell receptor (beta chain) was captured in a study of T cell clonotyping in hematopoietic cell transplantation. The repertoire was sequenced with immunoSEQ multiplex PCR; TCRdb's copy has only in-frame clones and lacks some. This table holds about 11,000 clones, about 92% found once. Time point meaning: recipient sample about 28 days before transplant, after cytoreduction. Germline CDR1 reads GTSNPN; CDR2 reads SVGIG (reference sequence). The J segment lost 0 bases and the V segment lost 7 bases, leaving 3 bases of the junction unmatched. The CDR3 totals 13 residues. This receptor was identified in a woman between 40 and 50 years old with acute myeloid leukemia. Some clones in this sample may be carry-over from other donors' samples. The V gene is TRBV30, the J gene TRBJ1-3, with 7 bases fitting TRBD1. Sequenced here: peripheral blood mononuclear cells, sampled before stem cell transplant. CDR3 nucleotide sequence: TGTGCCTCCAACAGGGGCTCTGGAAACACCATATATTTT. It translates to CASNRGSGNTIYF.